Below, one T cell receptor beta chain is given with its context. Its cognate antigen is unknown. There were no recent acute infections or vaccinations among the donors, who were healthy HIV-negative adults. This was a deep-level run. Clones were read by immunoSEQ multiplex PCR, and TCRdb kept only the in-frame ones, dropping some. The repertoire includes 90,000 to 120,000 clones, around 71% of them detected once, and around 26% sits in the top ten. This entry belongs to a study of shared clonotypes between healthy human individuals. Trimming cost V 6 bases and J 6 bases, with 14 bases left between them. The CDR3 runs to 13 residues. Germline lookup yields CDR1 KGHSH and CDR2 LQKENI. Notes on the study in general: Generation probabilities of non-shared clonotypes were lower (relative to those shared by all four donors). Tissues were not sampled, only blood, and their repertoires likely differ.

The TCR comes from a woman aged 30 to 39 in good health. The sample taken for sequencing was memory CD8+ T cells sorted from blood. As to subset: CD45RO+ cells pooled with CCR7-negative TemRA cells. This chain connects TRBV18 to TRBJ1-2, with D perhaps TRBD1 (5 bases). CDR3 DNA: TGTGCCAGCTCCCCTAGGGGCAGGGATGGCTACACCTTC. Protein sequence: CASSPRGRDGYTF.